This T cell receptor (beta chain) is from a study of T cell responses to AZD1222 COVID-19 vaccine. Study details: The study pooled second doses at about 4 or about 12 weeks.

This clone appeared once. The antigen is unknown. The data were produced by immunoSEQ multiplex PCR, yet TCRdb's version contains in-frame clones alone and is incomplete. Of 90,000 to 140,000 clones listed, roughly 90% are singletons. Regarding the study as a whole: Per reports, nearly half of all spike-specific TCRs target regions that are unmutated in variants. The donor cohort was predominantly white British with a female majority, and clonal diversity may have been underestimated. The span of vaccine-associated CD4 TCRs extended across spike, with dominance at 160-218 and 743-854.

Sequencing used peripheral blood, obtained on day 0 of AZD1222 vaccination. The receptor was derived from an adult in good health.

CDR3 residues: CASSSLAGTYNEQFF. Here the CDR3 DNA reads TGTGCCAGCAGCTCCCTAGCGGGGACTTACAATGAGCAGTTCTTC. The chain carries TRBV7-8 and TRBJ2-1; 9 bases match TRBD2. CDR1 is SGHVS and CDR2 is FQNEAQ in the germline V gene. The CDR3 loop spans 15 amino acids. V lost 4 bases to trimming and J lost 4 bases; unmatched junction nucleotides: 5.